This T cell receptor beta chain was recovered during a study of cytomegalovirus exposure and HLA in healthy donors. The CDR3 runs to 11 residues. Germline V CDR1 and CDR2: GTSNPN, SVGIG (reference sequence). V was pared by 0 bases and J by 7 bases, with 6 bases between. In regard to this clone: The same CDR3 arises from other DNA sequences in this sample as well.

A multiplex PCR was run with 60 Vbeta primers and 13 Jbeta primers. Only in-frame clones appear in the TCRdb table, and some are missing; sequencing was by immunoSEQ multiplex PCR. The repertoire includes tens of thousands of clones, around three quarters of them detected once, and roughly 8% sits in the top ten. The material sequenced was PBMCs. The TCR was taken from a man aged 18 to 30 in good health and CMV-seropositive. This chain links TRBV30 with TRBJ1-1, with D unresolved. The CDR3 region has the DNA TGTGCCTGGAGTGTAGGCGGTGAAGCTTTCTTT. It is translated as CAWSVGGEAFF.